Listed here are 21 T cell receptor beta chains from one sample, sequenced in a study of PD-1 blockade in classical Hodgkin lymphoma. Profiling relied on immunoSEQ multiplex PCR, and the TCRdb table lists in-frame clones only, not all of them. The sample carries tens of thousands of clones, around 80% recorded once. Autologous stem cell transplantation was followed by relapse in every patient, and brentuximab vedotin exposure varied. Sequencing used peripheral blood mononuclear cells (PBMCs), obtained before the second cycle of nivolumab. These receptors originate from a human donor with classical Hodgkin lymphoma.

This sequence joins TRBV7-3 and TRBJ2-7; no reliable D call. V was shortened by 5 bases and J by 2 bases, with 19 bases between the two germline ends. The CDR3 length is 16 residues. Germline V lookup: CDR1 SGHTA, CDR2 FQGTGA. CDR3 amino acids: CASSVSVKQSPYEQYF. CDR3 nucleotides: TGTGCCAGCAGCGTATCGGTGAAACAGAGCCCCTACGAGCAGTACTTC.

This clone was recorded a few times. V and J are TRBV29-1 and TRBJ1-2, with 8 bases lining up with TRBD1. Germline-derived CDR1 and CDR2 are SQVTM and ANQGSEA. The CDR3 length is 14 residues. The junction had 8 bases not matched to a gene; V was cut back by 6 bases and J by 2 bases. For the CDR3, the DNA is TGCAGCGTCACAGGGGGAAGAGGGAACTATGGCTACACCTTC. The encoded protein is CSVTGGRGNYGYTF.

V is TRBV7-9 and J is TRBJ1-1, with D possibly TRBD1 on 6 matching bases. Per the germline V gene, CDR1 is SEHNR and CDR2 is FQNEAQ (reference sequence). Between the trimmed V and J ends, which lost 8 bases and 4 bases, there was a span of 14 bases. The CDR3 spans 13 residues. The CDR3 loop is CASVGGRSTEAFF. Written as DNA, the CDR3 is TGTGCCAGCGTCGGGGGCCGGAGCACTGAAGCTTTCTTT.

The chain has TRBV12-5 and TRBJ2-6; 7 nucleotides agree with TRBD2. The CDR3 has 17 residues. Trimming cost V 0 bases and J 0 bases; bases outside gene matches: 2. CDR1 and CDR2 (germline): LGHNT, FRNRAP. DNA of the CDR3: TGTGCTAGTGGTTTGGTACAGCGGGGCTCTGGGGCCAACGTCCTGACTTTC. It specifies CASGLVQRGSGANVLTF.

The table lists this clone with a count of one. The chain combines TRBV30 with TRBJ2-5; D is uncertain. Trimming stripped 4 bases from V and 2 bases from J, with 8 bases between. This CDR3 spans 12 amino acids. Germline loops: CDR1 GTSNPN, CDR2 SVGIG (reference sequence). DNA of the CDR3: TGTGCCTGGAATAAAATACAAGAGACCCAGTACTTC. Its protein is CAWNKIQETQYF.

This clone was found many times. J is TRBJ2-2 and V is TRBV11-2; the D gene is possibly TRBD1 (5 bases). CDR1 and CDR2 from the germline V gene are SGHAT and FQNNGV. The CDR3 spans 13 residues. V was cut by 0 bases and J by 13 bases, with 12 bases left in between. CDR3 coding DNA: TGTGCCAGCAGCTTAGAGACAGTGGGTATGCTGTTTTTT. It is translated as CASSLETVGMLFF.

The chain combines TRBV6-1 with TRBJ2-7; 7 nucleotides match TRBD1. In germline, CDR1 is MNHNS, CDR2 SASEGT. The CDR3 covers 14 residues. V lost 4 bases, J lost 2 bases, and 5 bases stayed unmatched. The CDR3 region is CASSADRLTYEQYF. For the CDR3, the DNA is TGTGCCAGCAGTGCGGACAGGCTGACCTACGAGCAGTACTTC.

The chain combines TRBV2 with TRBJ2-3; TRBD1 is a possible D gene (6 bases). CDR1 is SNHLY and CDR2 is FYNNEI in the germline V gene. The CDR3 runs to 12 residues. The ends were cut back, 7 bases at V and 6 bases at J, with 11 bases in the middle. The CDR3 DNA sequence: TGTGCCAGCAACAGGGCGAGGGATACGCAGTATTTT. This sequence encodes CASNRARDTQYF.

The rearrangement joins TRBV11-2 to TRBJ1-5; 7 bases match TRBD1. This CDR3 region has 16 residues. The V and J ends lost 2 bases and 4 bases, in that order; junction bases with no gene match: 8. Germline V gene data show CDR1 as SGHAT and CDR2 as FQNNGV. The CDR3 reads CASSLQPGTDNQPQHF. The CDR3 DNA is TGTGCCAGCAGCTTACAACCCGGGACAGATAATCAGCCCCAGCATTTT. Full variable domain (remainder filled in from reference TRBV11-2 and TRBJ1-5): EAGVAQSPRYKIIEKRQSVAFWCNPISGHATLYWYQQILGQGPKLLIQFQNNGVVDDSQLPKDRFSAERLKGVDSTLKIQPAKLEDSAVYLCASSLQPGTDNQPQHFGDGTRLSIL.

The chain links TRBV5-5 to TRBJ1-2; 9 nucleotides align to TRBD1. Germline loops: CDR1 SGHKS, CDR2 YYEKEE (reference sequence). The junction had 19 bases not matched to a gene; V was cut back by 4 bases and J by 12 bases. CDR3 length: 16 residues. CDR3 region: CASSQFSGTGIKADTF. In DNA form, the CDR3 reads TGTGCCAGCAGCCAGTTTTCCGGGACAGGGATTAAGGCGGACACCTTC.

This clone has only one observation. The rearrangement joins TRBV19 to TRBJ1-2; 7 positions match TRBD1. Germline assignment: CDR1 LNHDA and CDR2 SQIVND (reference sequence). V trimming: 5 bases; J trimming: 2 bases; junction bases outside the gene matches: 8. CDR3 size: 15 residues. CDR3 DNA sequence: TGTGCCAGTAGTGTACAGGGGCTGTTGAACTATGGCTACACCTTC. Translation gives CASSVQGLLNYGYTF.

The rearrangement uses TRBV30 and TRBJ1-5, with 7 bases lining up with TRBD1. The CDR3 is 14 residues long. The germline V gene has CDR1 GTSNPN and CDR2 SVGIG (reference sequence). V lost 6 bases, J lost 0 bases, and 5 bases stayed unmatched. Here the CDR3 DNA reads TGTGCCTGTGGACAGGAAAATAGCAATCAGCCCCAGCATTTT. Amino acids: CACGQENSNQPQHF.

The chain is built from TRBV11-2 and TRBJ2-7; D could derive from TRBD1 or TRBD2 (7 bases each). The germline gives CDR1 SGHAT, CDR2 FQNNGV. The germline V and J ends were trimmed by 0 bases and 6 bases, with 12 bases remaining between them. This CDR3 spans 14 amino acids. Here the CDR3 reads CASSLDPGGVEQYF. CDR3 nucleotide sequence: TGTGCCAGCAGCTTAGACCCAGGGGGGGTCGAGCAGTACTTC.

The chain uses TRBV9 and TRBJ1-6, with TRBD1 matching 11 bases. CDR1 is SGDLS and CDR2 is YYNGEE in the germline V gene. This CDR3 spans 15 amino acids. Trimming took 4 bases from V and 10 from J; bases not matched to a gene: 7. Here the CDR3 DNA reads TGTGCCAGCAGCCCACGGACAGGGGGCGACTCACCCCTCCACTTT. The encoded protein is CASSPRTGGDSPLHF.

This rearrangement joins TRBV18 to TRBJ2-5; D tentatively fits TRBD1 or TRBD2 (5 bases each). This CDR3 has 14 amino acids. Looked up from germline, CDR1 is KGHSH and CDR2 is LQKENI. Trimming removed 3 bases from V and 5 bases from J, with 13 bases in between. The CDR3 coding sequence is TGTGCCAGCTCACCTCAGGGAGATTCCGAGACCCAGTACTTC. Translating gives CASSPQGDSETQYF.

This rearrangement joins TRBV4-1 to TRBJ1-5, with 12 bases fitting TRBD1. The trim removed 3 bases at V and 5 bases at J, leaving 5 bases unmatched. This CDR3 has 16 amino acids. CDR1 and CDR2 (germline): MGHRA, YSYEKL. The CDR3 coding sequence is TGCGCCAGCAGCCATGGGACAGGGGGCAGAGATCAGCCCCAGCATTTT. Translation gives CASSHGTGGRDQPQHF.

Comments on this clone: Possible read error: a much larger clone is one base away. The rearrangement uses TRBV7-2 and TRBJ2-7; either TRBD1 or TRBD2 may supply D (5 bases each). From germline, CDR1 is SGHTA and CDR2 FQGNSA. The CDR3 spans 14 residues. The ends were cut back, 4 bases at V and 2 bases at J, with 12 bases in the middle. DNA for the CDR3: TGTGCCAGCAGCTCACTAACGGGGCCCTACGAGCAGTACTTC. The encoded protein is CASSSLTGPYEQYF.

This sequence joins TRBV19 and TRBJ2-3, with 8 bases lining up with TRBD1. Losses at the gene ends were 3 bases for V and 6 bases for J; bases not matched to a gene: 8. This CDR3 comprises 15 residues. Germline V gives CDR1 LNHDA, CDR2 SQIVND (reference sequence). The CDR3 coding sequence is TGTGCCAGTAGTATGGACAGGGAGTCACGGGATACGCAGTATTTT. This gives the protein CASSMDRESRDTQYF.

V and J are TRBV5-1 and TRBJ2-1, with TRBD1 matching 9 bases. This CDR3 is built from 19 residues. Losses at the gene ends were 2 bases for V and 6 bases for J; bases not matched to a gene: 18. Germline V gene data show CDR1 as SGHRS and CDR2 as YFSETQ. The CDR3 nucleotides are TGCGCCAGCAGCTTAAACAGGGGGCGGAAAGGGATCCCCCTCAATGAGCAGTTCTTC. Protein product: CASSLNRGRKGIPLNEQFF.

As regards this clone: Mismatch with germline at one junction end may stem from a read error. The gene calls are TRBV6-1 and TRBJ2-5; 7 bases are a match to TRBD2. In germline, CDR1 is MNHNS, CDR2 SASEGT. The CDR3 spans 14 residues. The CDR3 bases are TGTGCCAGCACTGAAGCTAGCGGCAAAGAGACCCAGTACTTC. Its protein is CASTEASGKETQYF.

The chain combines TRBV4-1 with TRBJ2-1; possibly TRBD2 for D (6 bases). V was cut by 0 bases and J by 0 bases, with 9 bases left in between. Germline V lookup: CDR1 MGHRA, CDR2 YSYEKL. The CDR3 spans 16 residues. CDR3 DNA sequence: TGCGCCAGCAGCCAAGATGGGACTCTCTCCTACAATGAGCAGTTCTTC. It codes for CASSQDGTLSYNEQFF.